These 8 T cell receptor beta chains were all obtained from the same sample, sequenced in a study of spatial heterogeneity in lung cancer (dated by TCRdb to the late 2010s). Their cognate antigens are unknown. Libraries were made using 5' RACE. For sequencing, a NextSeq 500 was employed. The public reads were quality trimmed at Q25 with fastp and then assembled into clones with MiXCR by TCRdb, keeping productive beta chains. Each record represents a unique CDR3 protein, reported with the most common genes and DNA among its rows. Counted in this sample were fewer than 7,000 distinct CDR3 sequences; roughly 8% of them appeared once. Approximately 27% of the sample rests with the top ten. The label giving this sample's time point can be read as: sample taken at primary tumor resection. General study outcomes and caveats: The tumor nonsynonymous mutation count correlated with the number of expanded alpha and beta TCRs within the tumor.

Sample: lung tumor tissue, taken at surgery. The receptor set was obtained from a female donor with early-stage non-small cell lung cancer.

This clonotype occurred many times. This beta chain is off target for a library built for alpha chains, so its abundance means little. The V gene is TRBV2, the J gene TRBJ1-2; D not resolved. The V gene lost 3 bases and the J gene lost 1 base, with 15 bases spanning the gap. Germline V gene data show CDR1 as SNHLY and CDR2 as FYNNEI. This CDR3 region has 16 residues. CDR3 DNA: TGTGCCAGCAGTGATGGGAGAGCAGGAGATAACTATGGCTACACCTTC. Translation gives CASSDGRAGDNYGYTF.

This clonotype was counted many times. The library was prepared for alpha chains; this beta chain is a stray read, so its frequency means little. The chain recombines TRBV20-1 with TRBJ2-3; 12 bases fit TRBD2. With V trimmed by 4 bases and J by 0 bases, 5 bases remained unmatched. CDR1 is DFQATT and CDR2 is SNEGSKA in the germline V gene (reference sequence). The CDR3 covers 16 residues. The CDR3 region has the DNA TGCAGTGCTACTAGCGGGGGGGCTTCTAGCACAGATACGCAGTATTTT. Encoded protein: CSATSGGASSTDTQYF.

Concerning this clonotype itself: Being one base from a much bigger clone, this may be a read error. The library was designed around alpha chains, so this beta chain is a stray read whose abundance carries little weight. The chain uses TRBV6-6 and TRBJ1-2; 9 bases fit TRBD1. The germline CDR1 and CDR2 sequences are MNHNY and SVGAGI (reference sequence). V lost 10 bases to trimming and J lost 0 bases; unmatched junction nucleotides: 15. The CDR3 is 17 amino acids. CDR3 protein: CANRGLGVQKANYGYTF. CDR3 in DNA: TGTGCCAACAGGGGGCTTGGGGTTCAGAAGGCTAACTATGGCTACACCTTC.

This clonotype was recorded a few times. This beta chain is an unintended read in a library built for alpha chains; its size means little. This chain links TRBV9 with TRBJ2-5; 11 positions match TRBD2. V shed 1 base and J 1 base; nucleotides not matched to a gene: 0. The length of the CDR3 is 15 residues. Per the germline V gene, CDR1 is SGDLS and CDR2 is YYNGEE. Here the CDR3 reads CASSVTSGSQETQYF. The CDR3, as DNA: TGTGCCAGCAGCGTAACTAGCGGGAGCCAAGAGACCCAGTACTTC.

This clonotype occurred many times. Because this beta chain is a stray read in a library intended to capture alpha chains, its abundance should not be given much weight. This chain links TRBV25-1 with TRBJ1-1; perhaps TRBD1 as D (6 bases). Germline CDR1 is MGHDK and CDR2 is SYGVNS. This CDR3 spans 14 amino acids. Deletions cut 3 bases from V and 0 bases from J, with 8 bases between. In nucleotides, the CDR3 is TGTGCCAGCAGTGAGGGACACATGAACACTGAAGCTTTCTTT. The encoded protein is CASSEGHMNTEAFF.

This clonotype is labeled as medium-sized. As an off-target read in a library built for alpha chains, this beta chain has a frequency of little significance. The chain links TRBV5-5 to TRBJ2-1; 10 bases match TRBD1. Germline CDR1 is SGHKS and CDR2 is YYEKEE (reference sequence). The V and J ends lost 3 bases and 1 base, in that order; junction bases with no gene match: 1. The CDR3 has 15 residues. The CDR3 DNA reads TGTGCCAGCAGCTGGGGACAGGGGTCCTACAATGAGCAGTTCTTC. It translates to CASSWGQGSYNEQFF.

In its sample, this clonotype was seen many times. This beta chain is a stray sequence in a library constructed for alpha chains; its clone size is not meaningful. The V call is TRBV28, the J call TRBJ1-5; D gene uncertain. CDR1 and CDR2 from the germline V gene are MDHEN and SYDVKM. CDR3 size: 14 residues. Trimming removed 6 bases at V and 3 bases at J, with 12 bases between. The CDR3 protein is CASSKAANNQPQHF. CDR3 bases: TGTGCCAGCAGCAAAGCAGCTAACAATCAGCCCCAGCATTTT.

About this clonotype: Within a library made for alpha chains, this beta chain is off target, and its count is uninformative. This chain links TRBV5-5 with TRBJ2-2; D perhaps matches TRBD1 (6 bases). Trimming removed 5 bases from V and 0 bases from J, with 8 bases in between. The germline CDR1 and CDR2 sequences are SGHKS and YYEKEE (reference sequence). The CDR3 has 14 amino acids. DNA of the CDR3: TGTGCCAGCAGGGGACACTCGAACACCGGGGAGCTGTTTTTT. Its protein is CASRGHSNTGELFF.